Below are 23 T cell receptor beta chains sequenced from a single sample in a study of cytomegalovirus exposure and HLA in healthy donors. Primers: 60 Vbeta forward and 13 Jbeta reverse. Method: immunoSEQ multiplex PCR; TCRdb's copy keeps in-frame clones and lacks some. The table for this sample gives 150,000 to 200,000 clones. The sequencing sample was made of PBMCs. The receptors come from a woman aged 18-29 years in good health and CMV-seropositive.

The rearrangement joins TRBV7-8 to TRBJ1-1, with D maybe TRBD1 (5 bases). Germline values: CDR1 SGHVS, CDR2 FQNEAQ. This CDR3 has 15 amino acids. V was clipped by 0 bases and J by 5 bases, with 13 bases between them. This chain's CDR3 is CASSLASPGLTEAFF. Here the CDR3 DNA reads TGTGCCAGCAGCTTAGCGTCGCCAGGGTTAACTGAAGCTTTCTTT.

The CDR3 region is CAISDPTRSSYNEQFF. In nucleotides, the CDR3 is TGTGCCATCAGTGACCCCACTCGGAGCTCCTACAATGAGCAGTTCTTC. The V call is TRBV10-3, the J call TRBJ2-1; D is uncertain. V was cut by 3 bases and J by 0 bases, with 12 bases left in between. This CDR3 is built from 16 residues. Germline values: CDR1 ENHRY, CDR2 SYGVKD.

The chain joins TRBV2 to TRBJ2-3; D remains unclear. This CDR3 has 15 amino acids. V was pared by 3 bases and J by 0 bases, with 10 bases between. The germline V gene encodes CDR1 SNHLY and CDR2 FYNNEI. The CDR3 nucleotides read TGTGCCAGCAGTGATCAAGGCGGCAGCACAGATACGCAGTATTTT. This sequence encodes CASSDQGGSTDTQYF.

The chain links TRBV11-2 to TRBJ2-7; 9 bases line up with TRBD1. CDR3 length: 13 amino acids. CDR1 is SGHAT, CDR2 FQNNGV, per germline. Trimming cost V 5 bases and J 6 bases; bases outside gene matches: 5. In DNA, the CDR3 is TGTGCCAGCAGCCGGGACAGGGTAGGCGAGCAGTACTTC. Translation gives CASSRDRVGEQYF.

This chain joins TRBV15 and TRBJ2-2; TRBD2 might be the D (5 bases). Trimming cost V 3 bases and J 5 bases, with 13 bases left between them. CDR1 and CDR2 from the germline V gene are LNHNV and YYDKDF (reference sequence). This CDR3 has 15 amino acids. CDR3 nucleotide sequence: TGTGCCACCAGCAGTCAGCTAGCCGGTACCGGGGAGCTGTTTTTT. It specifies CATSSQLAGTGELFF.

V and J are TRBV7-9 and TRBJ2-2; D is possibly TRBD2 (5 bases). Germline V gene lookup returns CDR1 SEHNR and CDR2 FQNEAQ (reference sequence). Trimming removed 2 bases at V and 3 bases at J, with 10 bases between. The CDR3 has 15 residues. CDR3 nucleotides: TGTGCCAGCAGCTTAACTAGAAGGGACACCGGGGAGCTGTTTTTT. Protein product: CASSLTRRDTGELFF.

The V gene is TRBV6-5, the J gene TRBJ2-7, with a possible D match to TRBD1 (6 bases). V shed 6 bases and J shed 0 bases, with 15 bases lying between them. Germline V gives CDR1 MNHEY, CDR2 SVGAGI. The CDR3 contains 15 residues. The CDR3 loop reads CASSGGQPYSYEQYF. Here the CDR3 DNA reads TGTGCCAGCAGCGGAGGACAGCCTTACTCCTACGAGCAGTACTTC.

The gene calls are TRBV4-1 and TRBJ2-5, with a possible D match to TRBD2 (6 bases). V lost 0 bases to trimming and J lost 5 bases, with 13 bases between them. CDR1 is MGHRA and CDR2 is YSYEKL in the germline V gene. The CDR3 sequence is 15 residues long. This chain's CDR3 is CASSQDQGGVETQYF. CDR3 coding DNA: TGCGCCAGCAGCCAAGATCAAGGCGGGGTGGAGACCCAGTACTTC.

The genes are TRBV5-6 and TRBJ1-1; unclear D gene. This CDR3 has 14 residues. From germline, CDR1 is SGHDT and CDR2 YYEEEE. V was cut by 0 bases and J by 6 bases, with 12 bases left in between. The CDR3 DNA reads as TGTGCCAGCAGCTTGGCCGGCCGACGGGCTGAAGCTTTCTTT. It is translated as CASSLAGRRAEAFF.

The chain links TRBV10-3 to TRBJ2-1; 10 bases fit TRBD1. The CDR3 is made up of 14 amino acids. The V and J ends lost 6 bases and 9 bases, in that order; junction bases with no gene match: 8. CDR1 ENHRY and CDR2 SYGVKD come from the germline V gene. This CDR3 is CAISWDRGLGEQFF. The CDR3 coding sequence is TGTGCCATCAGCTGGGACAGGGGATTAGGTGAGCAGTTCTTC.

J is TRBJ2-3 and V is TRBV18; TRBD2 agrees at 7 bases. Germline trimming cut 1 base from V and 5 bases from J; bases unmatched to any gene: 9. The CDR3 length is 16 residues. The germline V gene encodes CDR1 KGHSH and CDR2 LQKENI. CDR3 bases: TGTGCCAGCTCACCACTGCAGGACCCGGGGGGAGATACGCAGTATTTT. This sequence encodes CASSPLQDPGGDTQYF.

This chain connects TRBV5-6 to TRBJ2-1; tentative D call: TRBD2 (6 bases). Germline V lookup: CDR1 SGHDT, CDR2 YYEEEE. Trimming left V 4 bases short and J 7 bases short, with 21 bases between. The CDR3 has 16 residues. The CDR3 DNA reads as TGTGCCAGCAGCCCCCCCGGTGGACCGGGGAGGAATGAGCAGTTCTTC. Its protein product is CASSPPGGPGRNEQFF.

V usage is TRBV7-2 and J usage is TRBJ2-1; 7 bases fit TRBD2. Germline-derived CDR1 and CDR2 are SGHTA and FQGNSA. There are 12 residues in the CDR3. V shed 5 bases and J 15 bases; nucleotides not matched to a gene: 10. CDR3 loop: CASSPHSGKAFF. The DNA of the CDR3 is TGTGCCAGCAGCCCCCACAGCGGGAAGGCGTTCTTC.

V usage is TRBV7-8 and J usage is TRBJ2-5; a weak D match, TRBD2 (5 bases). The CDR3 has 12 residues. Germline V gene sequence: CDR1 SGHVS, CDR2 FQNEAQ. V was cut by 5 bases and J by 5 bases, with 9 bases left in between. This chain's CDR3 is CASSLPGETQYF. DNA for the CDR3: TGTGCCAGCAGCCTGCCGGGGGAGACCCAGTACTTC.

The J gene is TRBJ2-1, the V gene TRBV4-1, with 14 bases that match TRBD2. The V and J ends lost 6 bases and 10 bases, in that order; junction bases with no gene match: 11. This CDR3 region has 16 residues. In germline, CDR1 is MGHRA, CDR2 YSYEKL. This CDR3 reads CASSLKPGLAGDEQFF. CDR3 coding DNA: TGCGCCAGCAGTCTGAAACCGGGACTAGCGGGAGACGAGCAGTTCTTC.

The rearrangement joins TRBV5-1 to TRBJ1-1; TRBD1 is a possible D gene (5 bases). Trimming shortened V by 0 bases and J by 2 bases, and 14 bases separated the two germline ends. This CDR3 comprises 16 residues. The germline V gene has CDR1 SGHRS and CDR2 YFSETQ. CDR3 DNA sequence: TGCGCCAGCAGCTTGGAAGGGGCTGCCTTTAACACTGAAGCTTTCTTT. This codes for CASSLEGAAFNTEAFF.

The J gene is TRBJ1-2, the V gene TRBV21-1; TRBD1 is the table's D call and was not checked against the DNA. TRBV21-1 is a documented pseudogene. The CDR3 is 16 residues long. The CDR3: CASSTYKQGPHYGYTF. The CDR3 region has the DNA TGTGCCAGCAGCACTTACAAACAGGGTCCGCACTATGGCTACACCTTC.

The chain joins TRBV30 to TRBJ1-2; D perhaps matches TRBD1 (5 bases). Germline CDR1 GTSNPN, CDR2 SVGIG (reference sequence). The CDR3 is 13 amino acids. Trimming left V 3 bases short and J 4 bases short, with 12 bases between. This CDR3 is CAWRRGSSYGYTF. The DNA for the CDR3 is TGTGCCTGGAGAAGGGGAAGTAGCTATGGCTACACCTTC. Drawing the rest from reference TRBV30 and TRBJ1-2, the complete variable domain is SQTIHQWPATLVQPVGSPLSLECTVEGTSNPNLYWYRQAAGRGLQLLFYSVGIGQISSEVPQNLSASRPQDRQFILSSKKLLLSDSGFYLCAWRRGSSYGYTFGSGTRLTVV.

This chain links TRBV21-1 with TRBJ1-1; no DNA check was done on the table's D call, TRBD1. TRBV21-1 is a pseudogene segment. The CDR3 extends over 19 amino acids. CDR3 bases: TGTGCCAGCAGCAAACGATCGTCGGGGCGGACAGGGGAGACCACTGAAGCTTTCTTT. This codes for CASSKRSSGRTGETTEAFF.

The rearrangement joins TRBV30 to TRBJ1-2, with D perhaps TRBD1 (5 bases). The V gene lost 1 base and the J gene lost 9 bases, with 9 bases spanning the gap. This CDR3 contains 11 residues. Per germline, CDR1 GTSNPN and CDR2 SVGIG (reference sequence). CDR3 sequence reads: CAWSEGWSYTF. The CDR3 DNA sequence: TGTGCCTGGAGTGAGGGGTGGAGCTACACCTTC.

The chain uses TRBV29-1 and TRBJ2-5; 8 bases map to TRBD1. Germline V CDR1 and CDR2: SQVTM, ANQGSEA. V was pared by 4 bases and J by 13 bases, with 14 bases of the junction left unmatched. The CDR3 extends over 13 amino acids. For the CDR3, the DNA is TGCAGCGTTGGGGCCGGACAGGGTTATTGGTCGTACTTC. It is translated as CSVGAGQGYWSYF.

The V call is TRBV10-1, the J call TRBJ2-1; TRBD2 matches 9 bases. This CDR3 is 14 amino acids long. Germline V gene sequence: CDR1 WNHNN, CDR2 SYGVQD (reference sequence). Losses at the gene ends were 7 bases for V and 9 bases for J; bases not matched to a gene: 10. The CDR3 sequence is CASILSGSGSEQFF. The CDR3 nucleotides are TGCGCCAGCATACTTAGCGGGAGTGGTAGTGAGCAGTTCTTC.

This CDR3 is CASSPRPNEKLFF. DNA of the CDR3: TGTGCCAGCAGCCCCCGTCCTAATGAAAAACTGTTTTTT. The chain combines TRBV7-2 with TRBJ1-4; no firm D call. CDR3 length: 13 amino acids. Germline lookup yields CDR1 SGHTA and CDR2 FQGNSA. V was shortened by 5 bases and J by 3 bases, with 7 bases between the two germline ends.